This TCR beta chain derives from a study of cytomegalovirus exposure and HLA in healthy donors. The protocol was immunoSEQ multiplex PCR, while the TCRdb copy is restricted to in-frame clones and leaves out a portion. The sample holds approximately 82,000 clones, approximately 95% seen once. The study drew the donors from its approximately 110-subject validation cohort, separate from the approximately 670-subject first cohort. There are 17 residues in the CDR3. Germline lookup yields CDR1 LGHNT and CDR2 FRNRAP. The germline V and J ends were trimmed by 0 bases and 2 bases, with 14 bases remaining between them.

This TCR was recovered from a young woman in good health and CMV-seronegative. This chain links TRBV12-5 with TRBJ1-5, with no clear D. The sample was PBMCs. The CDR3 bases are TGTGCTAGTGGTTTGGTACCGGGGTGGGTTGGCAATCAGCCCCAGCATTTT. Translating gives CASGLVPGWVGNQPQHF.